This T cell receptor (beta chain) was sequenced during a study of T cell repertoires in cytomegalovirus infection. Concerning this clonotype itself: Its antigen is unidentified.

TCRdb reanalysed the reads using MiXCR and keeps one entry per CDR3 protein. The profile shows about 78,000 distinct CDR3 sequences, about 37% of them singletons. Unmatched junction bases numbered 6, after V lost 3 bases and J lost 6 bases. The CDR3 extends over 14 amino acids. Germline V lookup: CDR1 DFQATT, CDR2 SNEGSKA (reference sequence). Here the sequenced sample was CD8+ T cells from cultured PBMCs, taken from culture after CMV antigen stimulation. The clonotype was recovered from a human donor in good health (CMV status not recorded). Some clones in this sample may be carry-over from other donors' samples. The chain recombines TRBV20-1 with TRBJ2-1; 9 bases are a match to TRBD1. DNA for the CDR3: TGCAGTGCTAGCTTTGGGACAGGGCTCAATGAGCAGTTCTTC. Its translation is CSASFGTGLNEQFF.